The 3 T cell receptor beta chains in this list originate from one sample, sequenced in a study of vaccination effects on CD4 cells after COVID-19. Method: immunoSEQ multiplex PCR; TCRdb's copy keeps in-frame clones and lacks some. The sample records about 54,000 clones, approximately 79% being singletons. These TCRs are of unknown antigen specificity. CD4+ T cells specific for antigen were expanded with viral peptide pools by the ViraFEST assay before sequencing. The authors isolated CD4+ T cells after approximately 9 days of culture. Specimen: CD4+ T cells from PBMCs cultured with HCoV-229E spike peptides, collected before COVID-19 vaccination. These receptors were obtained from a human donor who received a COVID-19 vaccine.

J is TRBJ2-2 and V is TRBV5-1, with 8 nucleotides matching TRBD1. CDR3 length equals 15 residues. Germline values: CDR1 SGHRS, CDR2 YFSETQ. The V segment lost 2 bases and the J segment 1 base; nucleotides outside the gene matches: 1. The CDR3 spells CASSLGTGNTGELFF. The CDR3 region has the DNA TGCGCCAGCAGCTTAGGGACAGGGAACACCGGGGAGCTGTTTTTT.

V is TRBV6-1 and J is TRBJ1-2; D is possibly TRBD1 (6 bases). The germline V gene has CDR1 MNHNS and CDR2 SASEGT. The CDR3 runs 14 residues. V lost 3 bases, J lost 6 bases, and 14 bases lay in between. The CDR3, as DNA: TGTGCCAGCAGTGAGGGGGCCAGGGAGGATGGCTACACCTTC. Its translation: CASSEGAREDGYTF.

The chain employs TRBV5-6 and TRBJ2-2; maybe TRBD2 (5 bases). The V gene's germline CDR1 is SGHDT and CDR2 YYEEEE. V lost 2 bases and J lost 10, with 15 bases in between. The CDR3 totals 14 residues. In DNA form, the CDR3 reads TGTGCCAGCAGCTTATCGGGGTCTGCCGAGGAGCTGTTTTTT. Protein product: CASSLSGSAEELFF.